These 13 T cell receptor beta chains were all obtained from the same sample, sequenced in a study of T cell responses to AZD1222 COVID-19 vaccine. Clones were read by immunoSEQ multiplex PCR, and TCRdb kept only the in-frame ones, dropping some. The sample has about 150,000 clones; roughly nine tenths are singletons. Sequencing used peripheral blood, obtained on day 0 of AZD1222 vaccination. All receptors derive from an adult in good health.

This clone was seen a single time. The chain joins TRBV24-1 to TRBJ1-2, with 7 nucleotides matching TRBD1. Germline assignment: CDR1 KGHDR and CDR2 SFDVKD. The CDR3 length is 16 residues. After removal of 3 bases from V and 1 base from J, the junction contained 7 bases not matched to a gene. The chain's CDR3 is CATSDTRTGDNYGYTF. Written as DNA, the CDR3 is TGTGCCACCAGTGATACTCGGACAGGCGATAACTATGGCTACACCTTC.

This clone was seen only once. J is TRBJ1-6 and V is TRBV5-1; 7 nucleotides align to TRBD1. Losses at the gene ends were 4 bases for V and 8 bases for J; bases not matched to a gene: 9. This CDR3 has 15 residues. Germline V gene data show CDR1 as SGHRS and CDR2 as YFSETQ. The CDR3 bases are TGCGCCAGCAGCCGGCTAGGGGGCGCGGATTCACCCCTCCACTTT. This translates into CASSRLGGADSPLHF.

V and J are TRBV7-9 and TRBJ2-3; 9 nucleotides line up with TRBD1. The CDR3 loop spans 17 amino acids. Per the germline V gene, CDR1 is SEHNR and CDR2 is FQNEAQ (reference sequence). Trimming at V came to 5 bases and at J to 5 bases, leaving 14 bases not matched to a gene. This CDR3 is CASSRRAPDRGEDTQYF. CDR3 in DNA: TGTGCCAGCAGCCGGAGGGCCCCGGACAGGGGTGAAGATACGCAGTATTTT.

The rearrangement uses TRBV9 and TRBJ2-1; 10 bases are shared with TRBD2. Germline V gene sequence: CDR1 SGDLS, CDR2 YYNGEE. With 5 bases clipped from V and 8 bases from J, the junction kept 4 bases outside the gene matches. The CDR3 length is 13 residues. The CDR3: CASRNGTSDEQFF. The CDR3 DNA reads TGTGCCAGCAGGAACGGGACTAGCGATGAGCAGTTCTTC. Supplemented by reference TRBV9 and TRBJ2-1, the full variable domain reads DSGVTQTPKHLITATGQRVTLRCSPRSGDLSVYWYQQSLDQGLQFLIQYYNGEERAKGNILERFSAQQFPDLHSELNLSSLELGDSALYFCASRNGTSDEQFFGPGTRLTVL.

CDR3 residues: CASSLILSWASVPQPQHF. CDR3 in DNA: TGTGCCAGCAGCTTAATTTTAAGCTGGGCATCCGTTCCACAGCCCCAGCATTTT. J is TRBJ1-5 and V is TRBV7-3; D unresolved. CDR3 length: 18 residues. CDR1 SGHTA and CDR2 FQGTGA come from the germline V gene. Trimming pared 1 base from V and 7 bases from J, leaving 23 bases between. The complete variable domain, with remaining parts taken from reference TRBV7-3 and TRBJ1-5, reads GAGVSQTPSNKVTEKGKYVELRCDPISGHTALYWYRQSLGQGPEFLIYFQGTGAADDSGLPNDRFFAVRPEGSVSTLKIQRTERGDSAVYLCASSLILSWASVPQPQHFGDGTRLSIL.

The rearrangement joins TRBV6-5 to TRBJ1-1; tentatively, D is TRBD1 (5 bases). CDR3 length: 10 residues. The germline V gene has CDR1 MNHEY and CDR2 SVGAGI. Trimming took 6 bases from V and 7 from J, leaving 6 bases between them. The CDR3, as DNA: TGTGCCAGCAGGGGGGGTGAAGCTTTCTTT. It is translated as CASRGGEAFF.

This clone was picked up one time. V gene TRBV3-1 (or the pseudogene TRBV3-2) combines with J gene TRBJ1-2, with D unclear. Germline values: CDR1 LGHDT, CDR2 YNNKEL (reference sequence). This CDR3 region has 12 residues. V was clipped by 0 bases and J by 8 bases, with 7 bases between them. The CDR3 is CASSQDLRGYTF. The CDR3 DNA reads TGTGCCAGCAGCCAAGACCTGAGGGGCTACACCTTC.

This sequence joins TRBV7-2 and TRBJ1-2; 8 positions agree with TRBD1. The CDR3 totals 16 residues. Looked up from germline, CDR1 is SGHTA and CDR2 is FQGNSA. The junction had 14 bases not matched to a gene; V was cut back by 5 bases and J by 6 bases. The CDR3 DNA sequence: TGTGCCAGCAGCGGACGGCGACCGGACAGGGAGCATGGCTACACCTTC. Translated, it gives CASSGRRPDREHGYTF. Together with reference TRBV7-2 and TRBJ1-2, the CDR3 gives the full variable domain: GAGVSQSPSNKVTEKGKDVELRCDPISGHTALYWYRQSLGQGLEFLIYFQGNSAPDKSGLPSDRFSAERTGGSVSTLTIQRTQQEDSAVYLCASSGRRPDREHGYTFGSGTRLTVV.

The chain couples TRBV6-5 to TRBJ2-1; 8 bases fit TRBD2. Per germline, CDR1 MNHEY and CDR2 SVGAGI. V trimming: 4 bases; J trimming: 0 bases; junction bases outside the gene matches: 5. This CDR3 has 16 amino acids. The chain's CDR3 is CASSSVSGSSYNEQFF. CDR3 bases: TGTGCCAGCAGTTCCGTAAGCGGGAGCTCCTACAATGAGCAGTTCTTC.

In its sample, this clone is hyperexpanded (1% or more). This chain connects TRBV5-8 to TRBJ1-5; D gene ambiguous. Germline CDR1 is SGHTS and CDR2 is YDEGEE. The CDR3 is 15 amino acids. Between the trimmed V and J ends, which lost 4 bases and 1 base, there was a span of 12 bases. Written as DNA, the CDR3 is TGTGCCAGCAGCCCGGACGGAGTGAGCAATCAGCCCCAGCATTTT. Translating gives CASSPDGVSNQPQHF.

V usage is TRBV27 and J usage is TRBJ1-1; no clear D gene. Trimming cost V 5 bases and J 1 base, with 20 bases left between them. CDR1 is MNHEY and CDR2 is SMNVEV in the germline V gene (reference sequence). The CDR3 sequence is 17 residues long. In nucleotides, the CDR3 is TGTGCCAGCAGTACGGGGAGGTCGTTCACGACGAACACTGAAGCTTTCTTT. It yields the protein CASSTGRSFTTNTEAFF.

V gene TRBV19 combines with J gene TRBJ2-7; D gene unclear. This CDR3 is 13 amino acids long. Germline CDR1 LNHDA, CDR2 SQIVND (reference sequence). Trimming removed 3 bases at V and 5 bases at J, with 11 bases between. CDR3 nucleotides: TGTGCCAGTAGTATCGGGTTTGCCGACGAGCAGTACTTC. This translates into CASSIGFADEQYF.

The V gene is TRBV18, the J gene TRBJ2-3; D may correspond to TRBD1 or TRBD2 (5 bases each). The CDR3 has 12 residues. CDR1 KGHSH and CDR2 LQKENI come from the germline V gene. The germline V and J ends were trimmed by 4 bases and 5 bases, with 7 bases remaining between them. The CDR3 loop is CASSRDGDTQYF. The CDR3 nucleotides are TGTGCCAGCTCACGGGACGGAGATACGCAGTATTTT. The complete variable domain, with remaining parts taken from reference TRBV18 and TRBJ2-3, reads NAGVMQNPRHLVRRRGQEARLRCSPMKGHSHVYWYRQLPEEGLKFMVYLQKENIIDESGMPKERFSAEFPKEGPSILRIQQVVRGDSAAYFCASSRDGDTQYFGPGTRLTVL.